This T cell receptor (beta chain) was obtained from a study of T cell responses to AZD1222 COVID-19 vaccine. The germline V gene encodes CDR1 MNHEY and CDR2 SVGAGI. V dropped 2 bases and J dropped 3; count of bases not matched to a gene: 8. The length of the CDR3 is 16 residues. Produced via immunoSEQ multiplex PCR; TCRdb's table is partial and in-frame only. The table lists over 45,000 clones, 89% of them singletons. Doses given second, at about 4 or about 12 weeks, were pooled. This clone was seen only once. Its antigen remains unidentified. Study-wide results and limits: Sampled repertoires all dated from after the peak T cell response.

The chain uses TRBV6-5 and TRBJ2-7, with TRBD2 matching over 9 bases. The sequences come from peripheral blood, collected 28 days after the second AZD1222 dose. The receptor comes from an adult who received the AZD1222 COVID-19 vaccine. CDR3 residues: CASSYATGAGGYEQYF. The CDR3 nucleotides are TGTGCCAGCAGTTACGCCACTGGAGCGGGGGGCTACGAGCAGTACTTC.